The clone carrying this T cell receptor (beta chain) was found once. Antigen: not known. These data are taken from a study of T cell responses to AZD1222 COVID-19 vaccine. Germline assignment: CDR1 SGHTA and CDR2 FQGNSA. Trimming at V came to 11 bases and at J to 5 bases, leaving 8 bases not matched to a gene. The CDR3 has 13 residues. TCRdb's copy holds only in-frame clones and misses some; the assay was immunoSEQ multiplex PCR. The sample consists of about 180,000 clones, roughly nine tenths of them appearing once. Study-level points and caveats: Clonal diversity was possibly underestimated, and the donors were mostly white British, with more females. Reportedly, nearly half the spike-specific TCRs target unmutated variant regions. With two AZD1222 doses given, Spike-specific TCR breadth and depth both rose.

This material consisted of peripheral blood, taken on day 0 of AZD1222 vaccination. V gene TRBV7-2 combines with J gene TRBJ2-1, with TRBD1 identical over 8 bases. This clonotype was obtained from an adult in good health. The CDR3 region has the DNA TGTGCCCGGACAGGGAGGTTAAACAATGAGCAGTTCTTC. Protein sequence: CARTGRLNNEQFF. The full variable domain, rest sourced from reference TRBV7-2 and TRBJ2-1, is GAGVSQSPSNKVTEKGKDVELRCDPISGHTALYWYRQSLGQGLEFLIYFQGNSAPDKSGLPSDRFSAERTGGSVSTLTIQRTQQEDSAVYLCARTGRLNNEQFFGPGTRLTVL.